A selection of T cell receptor beta chains follows, all from one sample in a study of vaccination effects on CD4 cells after COVID-19. Repertoires were generated with immunoSEQ multiplex PCR, while TCRdb's copy carries only in-frame clones and drops some. The repertoire has approximately 30,000 clones, 55% to 75% of them found once; the top ten carry approximately 29%. The antigens of these receptors remain unknown. Material: CD4+ T cells from PBMCs cultured with HCoV-229E spike peptides, obtained before COVID-19 vaccination. These receptors all stem from a human donor who received a COVID-19 vaccine. Each CDR3 is given with its conserved first and last residue. Fields, in order: J gene, V gene, clone size, D gene, CDR3 length, CDR3 DNA, CDR3 protein. D genes are given only for firm matches. The listing skips clone size in some rows; elsewhere it reads once, few, many or a size class.

TRBJ1-4 | TRBV5-1 | . | TRBD1 | 14 | TGCGCCAGCAGCTCCGGGACAGGGGGTGAAAAACTGTTTTTT | CASSSGTGGEKLFF
TRBJ2-1 | TRBV11-2 | . | . | 15 | TGTGCCAGCAGCTCGTCAGTAGCGGATCACAATGAGCAGTTCTTC | CASSSSVADHNEQFF
TRBJ1-5 | TRBV15 | . | TRBD1 | 15 | TGTGCCACCAGCACGGATACCGGGACAGGGGGCTACCAGCATTTT | CATSTDTGTGGYQHF
TRBJ2-3 | TRBV6-4 | . | TRBD1 | 15 | TGTGCCAGCAGTGACTCGGGACAGGGGACAGATACGCAGTATTTT | CASSDSGQGTDTQYF
TRBJ1-1 | TRBV12-3/TRBV12-4 | . | . | 13 | TGTGCCAGCACCCCGACAGGGAACACTGAAGCTTTCTTT | CASTPTGNTEAFF
TRBJ1-1 | TRBV5-4 | . | TRBD1 | 14 | TGTGCCAGCAGCTCCGGGACAGGGGTCACTGAAGCTTTCTTT | CASSSGTGVTEAFF
TRBJ1-6 | TRBV5-1 | . | . | 16 | TGCGCCAGCAGCCCTACGGTTAGCTCCTATAATTCACCCCTCCACTTT | CASSPTVSSYNSPLHF
TRBJ2-7 | TRBV7-9 | few | TRBD1 | 13 | TGTGCCAGCAGGACAGGGGAGAACTACGAGCAGTACTTC | CASRTGENYEQYF
TRBJ2-1 | TRBV5-1 | . | TRBD1 | 16 | TGCGCCAGCAGCTTGGCGGTAGGACAGGGCCAAGGGGAGCAGTTCTTC | CASSLAVGQGQGEQFF
TRBJ2-5 | TRBV7-9 | . | . | 14 | TGTGCCAGCAGCTTCACCTCCTATCAAGAGACCCAGTACTTC | CASSFTSYQETQYF
TRBJ1-3 | TRBV20-1 | . | . | 16 | TGCAGTGCTAGTAGTCACGGGCCGAGCTCTGGAAACACCATATATTTT | CSASSHGPSSGNTIYF
TRBJ2-1 | TRBV27 | . | TRBD2 | 20 | TGTGCCAGCAGTTTATGGACTAGCGGGGGGTCCCTTAATACCTACAATGAGCAGTTCTTC | CASSLWTSGGSLNTYNEQFF
TRBJ2-2 | TRBV18 | . | . | 16 | TGTGCCAGCTCACCACCGTCAGGATCCAACACCGGGGAGCTGTTTTTT | CASSPPSGSNTGELFF
TRBJ1-1 | TRBV12-5 | . | . | 12 | TGTGCTACGGGACGGATGAACACTGAAGCTTTCTTT | CATGRMNTEAFF
TRBJ2-3 | TRBV10-3 | . | TRBD2 | 18 | TGTGCCATCAGGGGAGTTGGGACTAGCGGGCGCAGCACAGATACGCAGTATTTT | CAIRGVGTSGRSTDTQYF
TRBJ1-1 | TRBV5-1 | . | . | 15 | TGCGCCAGCAGCTTGGCCCCGGGAAGTTTGCCTGAAGCTTTCTTT | CASSLAPGSLPEAFF
TRBJ1-2 | TRBV18 | . | . | 15 | TGTGCCAGCTCACCCGCCTTGGGGGGGCGCTACGGCTACACCTTC | CASSPALGGRYGYTF
TRBJ1-3 | TRBV7-6 | few | TRBD1 | 17 | TGTGCCAGCAGCTCCCGCTACCGACAGGGCTCTGGAAACACCATATATTTT | CASSSRYRQGSGNTIYF
TRBJ2-5 | TRBV3-1/TRBV3-2 | . | . | 13 | TGTGCCAGCAGCCAAGAGGTGAGGGGAACCCAGTACTTC | CASSQEVRGTQYF
TRBJ2-6 | TRBV18 | . | . | 18 | TGTGCCAGCTCACCACTCGGCCCGGATTACTCTGGGGCCAACGTCCTGACTTTC | CASSPLGPDYSGANVLTF
TRBJ1-1 | TRBV3-1/TRBV3-2 | . | . | 12 | TGTGCCGCCGAAGGGGTGAACACTGAAGCTTTCTTT | CAAEGVNTEAFF
TRBJ2-1 | TRBV14 | . | TRBD2 | 15 | TGTGCCAGCAGCCCCTTCCGGGGGGGGTCCAATGAGCAGTTCTTC | CASSPFRGGSNEQFF
TRBJ1-3 | TRBV5-1 | few | . | 14 | TGCGCCAGCAGCCCGGGGACCTCTGGAAACACCATATATTTT | CASSPGTSGNTIYF
TRBJ1-1 | TRBV4-2 | . | . | 13 | TGTGCCAGCAGCCAAGATATCAGGACTGAAGCTTTCTTT | CASSQDIRTEAFF
TRBJ1-5 | TRBV6-5 | . | . | 14 | TGTGCCAGCACCCGGACAGATAGCAATCAGCCCCAGCATTTT | CASTRTDSNQPQHF
TRBJ1-2 | TRBV3-1/TRBV3-2 | . | . | 16 | TGTGCCAGCAGCCAAGATGCCAGGGCTTCCAACTATGGCTACACCTTC | CASSQDARASNYGYTF
TRBJ2-7 | TRBV5-6 | . | . | 16 | TGTGCCAGCAGCTCAGGAATAGGAAGTGGGGGAATCGAGCAGTACTTC | CASSSGIGSGGIEQYF
TRBJ2-7 | TRBV7-6 | few | . | 14 | TGTGCCAGCAGCTTAGACGCGGGGCCCTACGAGCAGTACTTC | CASSLDAGPYEQYF
TRBJ2-5 | TRBV25-1 | . | TRBD2 | 16 | TGTGCCAGCAGTGATTACAGACTAGCGGGAACGGAGACCCAGTACTTC | CASSDYRLAGTETQYF
TRBJ2-4 | TRBV5-1 | . | . | 16 | TGCGCCAGCAGCCATCGCGCCACGACGGCCAAAAACATTCAGTACTTC | CASSHRATTAKNIQYF
TRBJ2-5 | TRBV7-7 | few | . | 13 | TGTGCTAGCAGCGCTGCACCAGCGGAGACCCAGTACTTC | CASSAAPAETQYF
TRBJ2-6 | TRBV2 | . | . | 17 | TGTGCCAGCAGTGAAGGGTTCAGGGTGACGGGGGCCAACGTCCTGACTTTC | CASSEGFRVTGANVLTF
TRBJ1-5 | TRBV19 | . | . | 14 | TGTGCCAGTAGTATGCCCGGAGATGATCAGCCCCAGCATTTT | CASSMPGDDQPQHF
TRBJ1-2 | TRBV10-3 | . | . | 14 | TGTGCCATCAGTGAGGGAGGTCTAAACTATGGCTACACCTTC | CAISEGGLNYGYTF
TRBJ2-1 | TRBV18 | . | TRBD1 | 17 | TGTGCCAGCTCACGCGGCATGTTAGGGGGCTTTTACAATGAGCAGTTCTTC | CASSRGMLGGFYNEQFF
TRBJ1-5 | TRBV19 | . | . | 15 | TGTGCCAGTAGTTCAGTCAGCCATAGCAATCAGCCCCAGCATTTT | CASSSVSHSNQPQHF
TRBJ1-1 | TRBV19 | . | . | 13 | TGTGCCAGTAGCAGACAGATGAACACTGAAGCTTTCTTT | CASSRQMNTEAFF
TRBJ2-1 | TRBV7-2 | . | TRBD2 | 17 | TGTGCCAGCAGCTTAGGGGGCAATTTAGCGGGGGGTAATGAGCAGTTCTTC | CASSLGGNLAGGNEQFF
TRBJ1-6 | TRBV15 | . | . | 16 | TGTGCCACCAGCAGAGATGGCCGGGGGGCTAATTCACCCCTCCACTTT | CATSRDGRGANSPLHF
TRBJ2-7 | TRBV5-5 | few | TRBD1 | 17 | TGTGCCAGCAGCCCGCCGGGACAGCTCTCTAGAAGGTACGAGCAGTACTTC | CASSPPGQLSRRYEQYF
TRBJ1-1 | TRBV2 | . | . | 14 | TGTGCCAGCAGTGAAAGAGGTATGAACACTGAAGCTTTCTTT | CASSERGMNTEAFF
TRBJ1-2 | TRBV3-1/TRBV3-2 | . | . | 15 | TGTGCCAGCAGCCGAGCCCTGGGGGGCCAGTGGGGCTACACCTTC | CASSRALGGQWGYTF
TRBJ1-5 | TRBV21-1 | . | . | 15 | TGTGCCAGCAGCAAAGGCCAGGGTGGCAATCAGCCCCAGCATTTT | CASSKGQGGNQPQHF
TRBJ2-2 | TRBV7-8 | . | TRBD1 | 15 | TGTGCCAGCAGCCGAGGGACAGCTAACACCGGGGAGCTGTTTTTT | CASSRGTANTGELFF
TRBJ1-5 | TRBV7-9 | . | TRBD1 | 15 | TGTGCCAGCAGCTTAGAGGGGGCCCCGAGCGAGCCCCAGCATTTT | CASSLEGAPSEPQHF
TRBJ2-3 | TRBV19 | . | TRBD2 | 17 | TGTGCCAGTAGTATCGGGACTAGCGGGAGGGTGTCAGATACGCAGTATTTT | CASSIGTSGRVSDTQYF
TRBJ1-2 | TRBV9 | . | . | 16 | TGTGCCAGCAGCGTAGAAGGAGGGCAGCTACTCTATGGCTACACCTTC | CASSVEGGQLLYGYTF
TRBJ2-7 | TRBV28 | many | TRBD2 | 14 | TGTGCCAGCAGTTTCGCGGGAGGTCCCTACGAGCAGTACTTC | CASSFAGGPYEQYF
TRBJ1-2 | TRBV6-2/TRBV6-3 | . | . | 12 | TGTGCCAGCAGTGATGGGAACTATGGCTACACCTTC | CASSDGNYGYTF
TRBJ1-2 | TRBV2 | . | TRBD1 | 13 | TGTGCCAGCAGTCCAGGCAGGGACAGTGGCTACACCTTC | CASSPGRDSGYTF
TRBJ2-7 | TRBV7-9 | . | . | 13 | TGTGCCAGCAGCTTAGTTCAGGGGCACGAGCAGTACTTC | CASSLVQGHEQYF
TRBJ2-7 | TRBV29-1 | . | TRBD2 | 13 | TGCAGCGTCGGGGGGAGAAGCTCCTACGAGCAGTACTTC | CSVGGRSSYEQYF
TRBJ2-1 | TRBV4-2 | many | TRBD1 | 14 | TGTGCCAGCAGCCAGGACAGGGCTTACAATGAGCAGTTCTTC | CASSQDRAYNEQFF
TRBJ2-1 | TRBV3-1/TRBV3-2 | . | . | 11 | TGTGCCAGCAGCCAAGGCAGGGGGGAGTTCTTC | CASSQGRGEFF
TRBJ2-2 | TRBV9 | few | TRBD1 | 14 | TGTGCCAGCAGGGGACAGGCGAACACCGGGGAGCTGTTTTTT | CASRGQANTGELFF
TRBJ1-2 | TRBV5-4 | once | TRBD1 | 15 | TGTGCCAGCAGCCCAGTGGGACAGATAGGGGATGGCTACACCTTC | CASSPVGQIGDGYTF
TRBJ2-1 | TRBV29-1 | . | TRBD1 | 16 | TGCAGCGTTGAAGGGGGCGGGACAGGGTATAGGGGGGAGCAGTTCTTC | CSVEGGGTGYRGEQFF
TRBJ2-1 | TRBV6-6 | . | . | 15 | TGTGCCAGCAGTGACGGGACTCGGAGAAACAATGAGCAGTTCTTC | CASSDGTRRNNEQFF
TRBJ2-3 | TRBV4-1 | . | TRBD2 | 15 | TGCGCCAGCAGCCAAGCAGTTAGCGGGAGTGGTGCGCAGTATTTT | CASSQAVSGSGAQYF